The 17 T cell receptor beta chains below come from one sample, sequenced in a study of Ad26.COV2.S vaccination and SARS-CoV-2 variants. Profiled with immunoSEQ multiplex PCR; TCRdb holds only in-frame clones, not every one. The table records hundreds of thousands of clones, approximately 86% of them present only once. Treatment indicated: 15 to 20 received Ad26.COV2.S at low or high dose, single or two shots; several received placebo; per-sample allocation not given. Day 63 following the first vaccine or placebo injection was when the samples were taken. Sample: peripheral blood, taken in a trial of Ad26.COV2.S vaccine versus placebo. These receptors all stem from a person aged 18-65 years who received the Ad26.COV2.S COVID-19 vaccine or a placebo.

The rearrangement links TRBV2 to TRBJ1-1; possible D gene TRBD1, 6 bases. Germline V CDR1 and CDR2: SNHLY, FYNNEI. This CDR3 is built from 13 residues. The ends were cut back, 7 bases at V and 5 bases at J, with 14 bases in the middle. CDR3 region: CASTRGGKTEAFF. The CDR3 DNA follows: TGTGCCAGCACCAGGGGCGGTAAGACTGAAGCTTTCTTT.

The sample holds a few counts of this clone. The rearrangement joins TRBV2 to TRBJ1-5; D possibly corresponds to TRBD1 (5 bases). This CDR3 is 16 amino acids long. From germline, CDR1 is SNHLY and CDR2 FYNNEI. The V gene lost 3 bases and the J gene lost 2 bases, with 14 bases spanning the gap. Written as DNA, the CDR3 is TGTGCCAGCAGTGACCAGGGTCTGGTAGGCAATCAGCCCCAGCATTTT. Translated: CASSDQGLVGNQPQHF.

This chain connects TRBV11-2 to TRBJ2-7, with 7 bases that match TRBD1. The CDR3 runs to 14 residues. V shed 5 bases and J 1 base; nucleotides not matched to a gene: 5. Germline V gives CDR1 SGHAT, CDR2 FQNNGV. CDR3 residues: CASSVRDSSYEQYF. The CDR3 nucleotides read TGTGCCAGCAGCGTCCGGGACAGTTCCTACGAGCAGTACTTC. Full variable domain (missing parts from reference TRBV11-2 and TRBJ2-7): EAGVAQSPRYKIIEKRQSVAFWCNPISGHATLYWYQQILGQGPKLLIQFQNNGVVDDSQLPKDRFSAERLKGVDSTLKIQPAKLEDSAVYLCASSVRDSSYEQYFGPGTRLTVT.

The rearrangement links TRBV5-1 to TRBJ2-1, with D uncertain. V dropped 0 bases and J dropped 0 bases, with 10 bases sitting between them. The CDR3 runs 16 residues. Looked up from germline, CDR1 is SGHRS and CDR2 is YFSETQ. The CDR3 DNA reads as TGCGCCAGCAGCTTGGGACCCCAGAGCTCCTACAATGAGCAGTTCTTC. This codes for CASSLGPQSSYNEQFF.

The chain is built from TRBV16 and TRBJ1-1; D possibly corresponds to TRBD1 (5 bases). Germline CDR1 and CDR2: KGHSY and FQNENV. V dropped 1 base and J dropped 0 bases, with 15 bases sitting between them. The CDR3 sequence is 17 residues long. The CDR3 nucleotides read TGTGCCAGCAGCCAATTCGGCAGGACAAAAATGAACACTGAAGCTTTCTTT. This translates into CASSQFGRTKMNTEAFF.

The chain carries TRBV5-5 and TRBJ1-1, with D unresolved. The CDR3 spans 14 residues. Trimming pared 0 bases from V and 2 bases from J, leaving 8 bases between. Germline values: CDR1 SGHKS, CDR2 YYEKEE (reference sequence). This CDR3 reads CASSLEWVNTEAFF. The CDR3 coding sequence is TGTGCCAGCAGCTTGGAGTGGGTTAACACTGAAGCTTTCTTT.

V and J are TRBV7-2 and TRBJ2-3, with D possibly matching TRBD2 (5 bases). V lost 4 bases and J lost 7, with 18 bases in between. From germline, CDR1 is SGHTA and CDR2 FQGNSA. This CDR3 region has 15 residues. The CDR3 sequence: CASSSRQADAHTQYF. CDR3 sequence (DNA): TGTGCCAGCAGCTCGCGCCAAGCGGACGCTCATACGCAGTATTTT.

This rearrangement joins TRBV27 to TRBJ2-3; possible D gene TRBD1, 5 bases. Germline CDR1 is MNHEY and CDR2 is SMNVEV (reference sequence). The V end lost 5 bases, the J end lost 6 bases, and 15 bases lay between the germline ends. The CDR3 is made up of 14 amino acids. The CDR3 reads CASSTQGGGDTQYF. CDR3 DNA: TGTGCCAGCAGTACTCAGGGTGGTGGGGATACGCAGTATTTT.

The chain has TRBV10-3 and TRBJ2-3; 8 bases are a match to TRBD1. This CDR3 has 17 residues. V trimming: 5 bases; J trimming: 0 bases; junction bases outside the gene matches: 10. Germline values: CDR1 ENHRY, CDR2 SYGVKD. The CDR3 bases are TGTGCCATCAGTTCCACCTCCAGGGGGCCTAGCACAGATACGCAGTATTTT. It specifies CAISSTSRGPSTDTQYF.

The chain links TRBV4-3 to TRBJ1-6, with a possible D match to TRBD1 (5 bases). The CDR3 runs to 16 residues. Germline V gives CDR1 LGHNA, CDR2 YSLEER. V gave up 1 base and J gave up 3 bases, with 10 bases separating them. The DNA of the CDR3 is TGCGCCAGCAGCCAAGTACAAACAGGCTATAATTCACCCCTCCACTTT. Protein product: CASSQVQTGYNSPLHF.

The chain uses TRBV28 and TRBJ1-2, with 11 nucleotides matching TRBD1. Per the germline V gene, CDR1 is MDHEN and CDR2 is SYDVKM. The CDR3 spans 19 residues. V lost 3 bases to trimming and J lost 0 bases; unmatched junction nucleotides: 12. CDR3 protein: CASSFPGRRDRGSNYGYTF. CDR3 in DNA: TGTGCCAGCAGTTTTCCGGGCCGTAGGGACAGGGGGTCTAACTATGGCTACACCTTC.

This clone appeared a few times. This chain joins TRBV18 and TRBJ2-7, with 9 bases that match TRBD1. CDR3 length: 14 residues. J was trimmed by 4 bases and V by 1 base; bases with no gene match: 2. Germline values: CDR1 KGHSH, CDR2 LQKENI. The CDR3 DNA is TGTGCCAGCTCACCACGGACAGGGGCGTACGAGCAGTACTTC. Encoded protein: CASSPRTGAYEQYF.

The J gene is TRBJ2-1, the V gene TRBV5-5; 13 nucleotides match TRBD2. V lost 5 bases and J lost 9; bases outside the gene matches: 11. Germline CDR1 SGHKS, CDR2 YYEKEE (reference sequence). The CDR3 extends over 16 amino acids. CDR3 in DNA: TGTGCCAGCAGTAGGCCCGGGACTAGCGGGGTCGGTGAGCAGTTCTTC. Translating it yields CASSRPGTSGVGEQFF.

The J gene is TRBJ1-1, the V gene TRBV6-5; TRBD1 matches at 7 bases. The CDR3 contains 14 residues. Per germline, CDR1 MNHEY and CDR2 SVGAGI. Unmatched junction bases numbered 6, after V lost 0 bases and J lost 8 bases. CDR3 sequence: CASSYSSRGHEAFF. The CDR3 nucleotides are TGTGCCAGCAGTTACTCGAGTAGGGGGCACGAAGCTTTCTTT.

This clone was recorded once. Other DNA variants within this sample encode the same CDR3. The V call is TRBV7-9, the J call TRBJ2-7; no clear D. Germline V lookup: CDR1 SEHNR, CDR2 FQNEAQ (reference sequence). Trimming took 1 base from V and 0 from J, leaving 7 bases between them. The CDR3 length is 14 residues. CDR3 region: CASSLVGSSYEQYF. The CDR3 DNA follows: TGTGCCAGCAGCTTAGTGGGGTCCTCCTACGAGCAGTACTTC.

The chain employs TRBV21-1 and TRBJ2-5. TRBV21-1 has pseudogene status. The CDR3 contains 13 residues. CDR3 sequence reads: CASSKAGWKTQYF. The CDR3 DNA sequence: TGTGCCAGCAGCAAAGCGGGGTGGAAGACCCAGTACTTC.

This clone was found once. Other DNA sequences in this specimen translate into the identical CDR3. This chain connects TRBV4-3 to TRBJ2-2; D possibly corresponds to TRBD1 (6 bases). CDR1 and CDR2 from the germline V gene are LGHNA and YSLEER. The V end was cut by 1 base, the J end by 5 bases, with 8 bases between. This CDR3 has 14 residues. Here the CDR3 DNA reads TGCGCCAGCAGCCAAGTCGACAGGACCGGGGAGCTGTTTTTT. Protein product: CASSQVDRTGELFF.